This TCR beta chain was profiled in a study of blood T cell repertoires in COVID-19. The V gene lost 2 bases and the J gene lost 1 base, with 8 bases spanning the gap. The CDR3 is 14 amino acids. Germline values: CDR1 MDHEN, CDR2 SYDVKM. Data came from immunoSEQ multiplex PCR; TCRdb stores just in-frame clones and leaves some out. Among 55,000 to 70,000 clones listed, roughly nine tenths were seen once. Sequencing input: peripheral blood. The sequence was collected from a man aged 40-50 years with COVID-19, enrolled during active disease. The genes are TRBV28 and TRBJ1-1; D gene unclear. CDR3 sequence: CASSLASGNTEAFF. DNA of the CDR3: TGTGCCAGCAGTTTAGCCTCGGGGAACACTGAAGCTTTCTTT.